Below are 20 T cell receptor beta chains sequenced from a single sample in a study of T cell repertoires in cytomegalovirus infection. Each CDR3 protein gets one entry after TCRdb re-called the reads with MiXCR. This table holds nearly 650,000 distinct CDR3 sequences, roughly 24% found once. The sequencing sample was made of CD8+ T cells from PBMCs. These TCRs come from a human donor in good health (CMV status not recorded). Some clones in this sample may be carry-over from other donors' samples.

Ten or more counts support this clonotype. The chain couples TRBV28 to TRBJ2-3; D is possibly TRBD1 (6 bases). Germline CDR1 MDHEN, CDR2 SYDVKM. V was cut by 3 bases and J by 4 bases, with 11 bases left in between. The CDR3 has 14 residues. This CDR3 is CASSLNRVSDTQYF. The CDR3 nucleotides are TGTGCCAGCAGTTTGAACAGGGTATCAGATACGCAGTATTTT.

This clonotype was seen a handful of times. V and J are TRBV20-1 and TRBJ2-3; 9 positions agree with TRBD2. This CDR3 is 17 amino acids long. CDR1 is DFQATT and CDR2 is SNEGSKA in the germline V gene (reference sequence). V dropped 1 base and J dropped 4; count of bases not matched to a gene: 12. Written as DNA, the CDR3 is TGCAGTGCTAGAGTAGCGGGGGCCACGCAGTATTCAGATACGCAGTATTTT. This translates into CSARVAGATQYSDTQYF.

This clonotype came up many times. V and J are TRBV7-9 and TRBJ1-1; D is perhaps TRBD1 (6 bases). V lost 4 bases, J lost 2 bases, and 11 bases lay in between. Germline V CDR1 and CDR2: SEHNR, FQNEAQ (reference sequence). The CDR3 extends over 14 amino acids. The CDR3 DNA reads as TGTGCCAGCAGCTCCCGGGACACCAACACTGAAGCTTTCTTT. It yields the protein CASSSRDTNTEAFF.

V gene TRBV5-1 combines with J gene TRBJ1-1; maybe TRBD1 (6 bases). V lost 4 bases to trimming and J lost 7 bases, with 11 bases between them. From germline, CDR1 is SGHRS and CDR2 YFSETQ. This CDR3 has 12 amino acids. The CDR3 nucleotides read TGCGCCAGCAGCAAAGGACAGAATGAAGCTTTCTTT. Amino acids: CASSKGQNEAFF.

This clonotype was recorded a few times. The chain recombines TRBV20-1 with TRBJ1-1, with 7 positions matching TRBD1. CDR1 and CDR2 (germline): DFQATT, SNEGSKA (reference sequence). This CDR3 has 14 residues. The CDR3 DNA reads as TGCGGAAAAGACAGGGAAAACATGAACACTGAAGCTTTCTTT. Its protein product is CGKDRENMNTEAFF.

This clonotype has only a few counts. The CDR3 sequence: CSVETGTYGYTF. Here the CDR3 DNA reads TGCAGCGTTGAGACAGGCACCTATGGCTACACCTTC. The chain uses TRBV29-1 and TRBJ1-2; D perhaps matches TRBD1 (6 bases). The CDR3 spans 12 residues. Between the trimmed V and J ends, which lost 3 bases and 4 bases, there was a span of 9 bases. The germline V gene encodes CDR1 SQVTM and CDR2 ANQGSEA.

The rearrangement uses TRBV10-1 and TRBJ1-6, with TRBD1 as a possible D gene (6 bases). The length of the CDR3 is 11 residues. Per the germline V gene, CDR1 is WNHNN and CDR2 is SYGVQD (reference sequence). In DNA, the CDR3 is TGCCAGCAGGGGTCAAATTCACCCCTCCACTTT. This codes for CQQGSNSPLHF.

The chain has TRBV28 and TRBJ1-1, with D perhaps matching TRBD1 (6 bases). The CDR3 loop spans 13 amino acids. Germline V gives CDR1 MDHEN, CDR2 SYDVKM. Between the trimmed V and J ends, which lost 10 bases and 4 bases, there was a span of 16 bases. In DNA, the CDR3 is TGTGCCACTAGGGGGGGGCTAGGCACTGAAGCTTTCTTT. Translating it yields CATRGGLGTEAFF.

At least ten counts were recorded for this clonotype. The chain's CDR3 is CASRPGRDEQYF. The CDR3 nucleotides read TGTGCCAGCAGACCCGGAAGGGACGAGCAGTACTTC. The V call is TRBV2, the J call TRBJ2-7; D is unclear. There are 12 residues in the CDR3. V was clipped by 6 bases and J by 5 bases, with 11 bases between them. The germline gives CDR1 SNHLY, CDR2 FYNNEI. Together with reference TRBV2 and TRBJ2-7, the CDR3 gives the full variable domain: EPEVTQTPSHQVTQMGQEVILRCVPISNHLYFYWYRQILGQKVEFLVSFYNNEISEKSEIFDDQFSVERPDGSNFTLKIRSTKLEDSAMYFCASRPGRDEQYFGPGTRLTVT.

This clonotype was counted only a few times. The chain couples TRBV9 to TRBJ2-1, with 9 bases lining up with TRBD2. Unmatched junction bases numbered 3, after V lost 0 bases and J lost 5 bases. The germline V gene has CDR1 SGDLS and CDR2 YYNGEE. The CDR3 consists of 15 residues. The CDR3 region is CASSVVSGGDNEQFF. Here the CDR3 DNA reads TGTGCCAGCAGCGTAGTTAGCGGGGGAGACAATGAGCAGTTCTTC.

The chain has TRBV5-1 and TRBJ2-1; D remains ambiguous. The CDR3 runs to 15 residues. V lost 0 bases and J lost 8, with 15 bases in between. CDR1 is SGHRS and CDR2 is YFSETQ in the germline V gene. The CDR3 spells CASSLEGSSTDEQFF. In nucleotides, the CDR3 is TGCGCCAGCAGCTTGGAGGGTAGTTCCACTGATGAGCAGTTCTTC.

There are a few counts of this clonotype. The V call is TRBV18, the J call TRBJ1-5; no reliable D call. The germline V gene encodes CDR1 KGHSH and CDR2 LQKENI. There are 17 residues in the CDR3. Trimming took off 3 bases at V and 8 bases at J, with 23 bases between the two ends. CDR3 sequence reads: CASSPTSVEPDKEPQHF. Written as DNA, the CDR3 is TGTGCCAGCTCACCTACCTCGGTGGAACCCGACAAGGAGCCCCAGCATTTT.

The chain carries TRBV14 and TRBJ2-7; D gene uncertain. Trimming stripped 3 bases from V and 7 bases from J, with 19 bases between. CDR3 length: 15 residues. The germline V gene encodes CDR1 SGHDN and CDR2 FVKESK. DNA for the CDR3: TGTGCCAGCAGCCAGGGTAGGGATGGAGTGTTGGAGCAGTACTTC. It translates to CASSQGRDGVLEQYF.

The J gene is TRBJ2-7, the V gene TRBV6-2 or TRBV6-3; D may be TRBD1 (6 bases). The CDR3 is 14 amino acids. Germline V gives CDR1 MNHEY, CDR2 SVGEGT. V was cut by 5 bases and J by 1 base, with 12 bases left in between. CDR3 in amino acids: CASSPRTGSYEQYV. CDR3 coding DNA: TGTGCCAGCAGTCCAAGAACAGGGTCCTACGAGCAGTACGTC.

The chain has TRBV29-1 and TRBJ2-2, with D possibly TRBD2 on 7 matching bases. Germline assignment: CDR1 SQVTM and CDR2 ANQGSEA. The CDR3 sequence is 12 residues long. The CDR3 DNA reads as TGCATCGCTAGGGGGGGCACCGGGGAGCTGTTTTTT. As protein: CIARGGTGELFF.

This clonotype was found many times. The chain combines TRBV7-9 with TRBJ1-5; D unresolved. Germline V lookup: CDR1 SEHNR, CDR2 FQNEAQ (reference sequence). The CDR3 loop spans 12 amino acids. V was trimmed by 7 bases and J by 6 bases, leaving 10 bases between them. As DNA, the CDR3 is TGTGCCAGCACCGCCAAGGGTCAGCCCCAGCATTTT. It codes for CASTAKGQPQHF.

At least ten counts were recorded for this clonotype. V and J are TRBV7-6 and TRBJ2-2, with D perhaps assigned TRBD1 or TRBD2 (5 bases each). Germline V gene lookup returns CDR1 SGHVS and CDR2 FNYEAQ. Trimming cost V 5 bases and J 6 bases, with 10 bases left between them. The CDR3 spans 13 residues. CDR3 in amino acids: CASSGTVAGELFF. DNA for the CDR3: TGTGCCAGCAGCGGGACCGTGGCCGGGGAGCTGTTTTTT. Looking up the rest from reference TRBV7-6 and TRBJ2-2 gives the full variable domain: GAGVSQSPRYKVTKRGQDVALRCDPISGHVSLYWYRQALGQGPEFLTYFNYEAQQDKSGLPNDRFSAERPEGSISTLTIQRTEQRDSAMYRCASSGTVAGELFFGEGSRLTVL.

This clonotype appeared many times. The chain uses TRBV7-9 and TRBJ2-1; D is unresolved. The CDR3 contains 18 residues. The germline CDR1 and CDR2 sequences are SEHNR and FQNEAQ (reference sequence). The V end was cut by 8 bases, the J end by 6 bases, with 29 bases between. The CDR3 region is CASPRPRQQPTRINEQFF. The CDR3 DNA is TGTGCCAGCCCCCGGCCCCGACAACAACCAACGAGGATCAATGAGCAGTTCTTC.

The rearrangement links TRBV20-1 to TRBJ1-1; D unclear. Per the germline V gene, CDR1 is DFQATT and CDR2 is SNEGSKA (reference sequence). This CDR3 has 15 amino acids. V was cut by 5 bases and J by 3 bases, with 19 bases left in between. In DNA, the CDR3 is TGCAGTGCTTCGATTCTACATGGATGGGACACTGAAGCTTTCTTT. The encoded protein is CSASILHGWDTEAFF.

Only a few counts were recorded for this clonotype. V gene TRBV5-5 combines with J gene TRBJ2-1; 13 nucleotides agree with TRBD2. J was trimmed by 12 bases and V by 3 bases; bases with no gene match: 6. The germline V gene encodes CDR1 SGHKS and CDR2 YYEKEE (reference sequence). This CDR3 region has 14 residues. CDR3 residues: CASSWTSGGAWQFF. CDR3 nucleotide sequence: TGTGCCAGCAGCTGGACTAGCGGGGGAGCATGGCAGTTCTTC.